This paragraph covers one T cell receptor beta chain sequence. This specimen belongs to a study of cytomegalovirus exposure and HLA in healthy donors. Germline values: CDR1 GTSNPN, CDR2 SVGIG (reference sequence). The CDR3 runs to 12 residues. The germline V and J ends were trimmed by 4 bases and 5 bases, with 10 bases remaining between them. The primer mix had 60 Vbeta and 13 Jbeta primers. Data came from immunoSEQ multiplex PCR; TCRdb stores just in-frame clones and leaves some out. This table has more than 90,000 clones, 70% appearing once. The chain combines TRBV30 with TRBJ2-3; the D gene is possibly TRBD2 (6 bases). The sequence came from a young man in good health and CMV-seropositive. The sequencing input was PBMCs. CDR3 amino acids: CAWTRGRDTQYF. The CDR3 DNA reads TGTGCCTGGACGCGGGGTAGAGATACGCAGTATTTT.